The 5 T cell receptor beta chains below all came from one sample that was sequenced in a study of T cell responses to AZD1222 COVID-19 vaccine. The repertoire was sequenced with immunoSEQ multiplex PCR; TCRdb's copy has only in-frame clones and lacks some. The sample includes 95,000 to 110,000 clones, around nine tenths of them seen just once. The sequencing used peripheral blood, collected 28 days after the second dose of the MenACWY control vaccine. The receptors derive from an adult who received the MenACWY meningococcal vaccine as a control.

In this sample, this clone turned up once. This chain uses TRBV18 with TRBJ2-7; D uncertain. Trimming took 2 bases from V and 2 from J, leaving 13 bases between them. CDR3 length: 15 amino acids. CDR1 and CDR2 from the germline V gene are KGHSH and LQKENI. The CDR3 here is CASSPAVGPTYEQYF. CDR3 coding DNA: TGTGCCAGCTCACCAGCTGTTGGACCGACCTACGAGCAGTACTTC.

CDR3 region: CASSFGQETSYEQYF. The CDR3, as DNA: TGTGCCAGCAGTTTCGGACAGGAGACCTCCTACGAGCAGTACTTC. The chain is built from TRBV28 and TRBJ2-7; 7 bases are a match to TRBD1. There are 15 residues in the CDR3. Germline CDR1 reads MDHEN; CDR2 reads SYDVKM. V shed 3 bases, J shed 0 bases, and the junction held 5 bases outside the gene matches.

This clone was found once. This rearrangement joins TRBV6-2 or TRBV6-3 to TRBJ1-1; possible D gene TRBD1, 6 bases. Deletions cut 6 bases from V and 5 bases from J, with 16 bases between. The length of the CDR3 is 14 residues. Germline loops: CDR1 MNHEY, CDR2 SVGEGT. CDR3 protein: CASSPRGWWTEAFF. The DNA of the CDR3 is TGTGCCAGCAGCCCAAGGGGGTGGTGGACTGAAGCTTTCTTT.

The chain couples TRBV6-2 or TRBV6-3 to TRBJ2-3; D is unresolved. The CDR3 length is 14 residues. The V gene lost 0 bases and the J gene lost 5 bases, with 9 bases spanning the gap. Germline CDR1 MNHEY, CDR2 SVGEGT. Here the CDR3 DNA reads TGTGCCAGCAGTTACTCCTGGGCAGAAGATACGCAGTATTTT. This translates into CASSYSWAEDTQYF.

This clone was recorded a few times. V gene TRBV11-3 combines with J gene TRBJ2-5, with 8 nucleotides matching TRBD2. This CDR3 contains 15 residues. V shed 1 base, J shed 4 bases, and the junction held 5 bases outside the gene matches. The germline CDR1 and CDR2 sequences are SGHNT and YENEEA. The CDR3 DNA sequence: TGTGCCAGCAGCTTAGGGACTAGCCGGGGAGAGACCCAGTACTTC. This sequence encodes CASSLGTSRGETQYF.